One T cell receptor (beta chain) is described in this entry. Its binding antigen is unknown. Base qualities are not recorded, but no much larger clone differs from it by a single base. The sample belongs to a study of CD8 T cells in ankylosing spondylitis (dated by TCRdb to between 2016 and 2019). Context from the whole study: The study set out to find disease-linked TCR variants by profiling T cell receptor beta repertoires in ankylosing spondylitis patients and healthy donors. Samples of peripheral blood were taken, and for ankylosing spondylitis patients, synovial fluid was collected as well. The full study cohort comprised around 25 ankylosing spondylitis patients and 110 or so healthy donors.

On the study overall, not on this receptor specifically: Some motif variants had previously been reported in the synovial fluid and blood of reactive arthritis patients, which suggests shared mechanisms of disease initiation. The disease-linked clones showed a CD8+ phenotype and occurred at relatively low frequencies in peripheral blood. Blood from ankylosing spondylitis patients appeared to be characterized by a TCR beta motif made up of under ten highly homologous amino acid variants. According to the report, matched synovial fluid samples from ankylosing spondylitis patients were significantly enriched for the disease-linked clones.

The instrument given in TCRdb is Illumina HiSeq 2500. Quantitative 5'-RACE with molecular barcodes was the method used to prepare the TCR beta libraries. Turning to the authors' computational methods: A new computational method, built on a probabilistic model of VDJ rearrangement, was used to identify disease-linked TCR variants. TCRdb trimmed public reads at Q25 via fastp, called clones via MiXCR and kept in-frame beta chains. Entries are consolidated by CDR3 protein sequence, retaining the most common genes and DNA. These V and J calls derive from TCRdb rather than the authors' analysis. A total of a few hundred thousand distinct CDR3 sequences appear in this sample, about a fifth of them only once. 3.5% of the sample is taken by the ten largest. From the germline V gene, CDR1 is LGHNA and CDR2 is YNFKEQ. The junction shows trimming of 0 bases on V and 2 bases on J, plus 5 bases between the germline ends. There are 15 amino acids in the CDR3, from cysteine to phenylalanine inclusive. Only the CDR3 part of the read is kept: 45 bases, read in frame from the first base.

Sequenced input: blood, either unsorted or a sorted T cell fraction (not recorded which). The chain uses TRBV4-2 and TRBJ2-6; no D gene can be assigned with confidence. The clonotype comes from a female donor with ankylosing spondylitis or in good health (not recorded which). The DNA sequence follows: TGTGCCAGCAGCCAAGAAGGTACTGGGGCCAACGTCCTGACTTTC. Protein translation: CASSQEGTGANVLTF.